The clone carrying this TCR beta chain showed up just once. Its target is unknown. This sample was taken from a study of T cell clones after liver transplantation. The study's findings and limits: Graft donor-reactive T cells may have migrated into the graft rather than being deleted. A significant post-transplant drop in circulating graft-donor-reactive CD4 TCRbeta sequences occurred in most of the 8 subjects.

Unstimulated PBMCs were sorted into CD3+CD4+ and CD3+CD8+ populations. V gave up 3 bases and J gave up 6 bases; unmatched junction bases: 10. The CDR3 sequence is 16 residues long. From germline, CDR1 is LNHDA and CDR2 SQIVND (reference sequence). Here immunoSEQ multiplex PCR was the method, and the copy in TCRdb shows in-frame clones only, minus some. Among about 70,000 clones listed, approximately 80% were seen once. This TCR was recovered from a human patient who received a liver transplant. The graft donor may account for some of the T cells. Sequencing used CD4+ T cells from blood, obtained 12 months after liver transplant. The V call is TRBV19, the J call TRBJ2-1, with TRBD2 identical over 8 bases. CDR3 in DNA: TGTGCCAGTAGTATGGGACTAGATTGGTCGTCCAATGAGCAGTTCTTC. This codes for CASSMGLDWSSNEQFF.